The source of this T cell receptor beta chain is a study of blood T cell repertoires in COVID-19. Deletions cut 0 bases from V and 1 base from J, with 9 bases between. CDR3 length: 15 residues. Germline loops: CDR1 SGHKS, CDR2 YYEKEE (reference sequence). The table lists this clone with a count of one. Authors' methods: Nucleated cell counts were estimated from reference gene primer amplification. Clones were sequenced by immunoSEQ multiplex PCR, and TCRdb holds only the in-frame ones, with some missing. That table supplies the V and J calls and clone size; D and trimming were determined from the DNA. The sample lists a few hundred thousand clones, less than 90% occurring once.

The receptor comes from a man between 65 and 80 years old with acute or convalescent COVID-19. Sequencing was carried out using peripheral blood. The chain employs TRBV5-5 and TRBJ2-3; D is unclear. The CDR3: CASSLAPRGTDTQYF. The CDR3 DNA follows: TGTGCCAGCAGCTTGGCTCCCCGGGGCACAGATACGCAGTATTTT. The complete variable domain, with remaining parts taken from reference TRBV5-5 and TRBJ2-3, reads DAGVTQSPTHLIKTRGQQVTLRCSPISGHKSVSWYQQVLGQGPQFIFQYYEKEERGRGNFPDRFSARQFPNYSSELNVNALLLGDSALYLCASSLAPRGTDTQYFGPGTRLTVL.